This T cell receptor beta chain was profiled in a study of T cell responses to AZD1222 COVID-19 vaccine. Study background: Whether given at about 4 or about 12 weeks, second doses were pooled.

Study-level results: Among the donors, most were white British and more were female, and clonal diversity was possibly underestimated. The span of vaccine-associated CD4 TCRs extended across spike, with dominance at 160-218 and 743-854.

The CDR3 runs to 15 residues. The germline V gene has CDR1 MDHEN and CDR2 SYDVKM. The V end lost 1 base, the J end lost 8 bases, and 17 bases lay between the germline ends. Repertoires were generated with immunoSEQ multiplex PCR, while TCRdb's copy carries only in-frame clones and drops some. The sample consists of fewer than 150,000 clones, over 85% of them appearing once. Worth noting for this clone: No antigen is known for it.

This receptor was identified in an adult in good health. The chain employs TRBV28 and TRBJ1-1; D remains unclear. The material was peripheral blood, obtained on day 0 of AZD1222 vaccination. This CDR3 is CASSLLDRQNLEAFF. The CDR3 nucleotides read TGTGCCAGCAGTTTATTAGACCGGCAGAACTTAGAAGCTTTCTTT.